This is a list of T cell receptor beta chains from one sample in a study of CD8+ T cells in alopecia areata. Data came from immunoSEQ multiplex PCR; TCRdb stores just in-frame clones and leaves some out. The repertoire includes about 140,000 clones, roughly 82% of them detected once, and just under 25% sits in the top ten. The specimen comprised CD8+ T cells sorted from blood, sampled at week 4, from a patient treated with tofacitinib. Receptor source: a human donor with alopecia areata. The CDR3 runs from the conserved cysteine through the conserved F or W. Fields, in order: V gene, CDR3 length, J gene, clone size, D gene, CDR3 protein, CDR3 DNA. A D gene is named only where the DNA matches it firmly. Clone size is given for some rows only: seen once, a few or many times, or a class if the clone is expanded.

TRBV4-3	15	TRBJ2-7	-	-	CASSQEPGAVVEQYF	TGCGCCAGCAGCCAAGAGCCCGGGGCCGTAGTTGAGCAGTACTTC
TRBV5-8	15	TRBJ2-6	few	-	CASSLMASGANVLTF	TGTGCCAGCAGCTTGATGGCCTCTGGGGCCAACGTCCTGACTTTC
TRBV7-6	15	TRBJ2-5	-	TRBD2	CASSPRLAGEETQYF	TGTGCCAGCAGCCCTAGACTAGCGGGGGAGGAGACCCAGTACTTC
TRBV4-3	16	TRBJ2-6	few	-	CASSQDVGSGANVLTF	TGCGCCAGCAGCCAAGATGTGGGCTCTGGGGCCAACGTCCTGACTTTC
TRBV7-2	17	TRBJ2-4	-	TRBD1	CASSPTGQGVAKNIQYF	TGTGCCAGCAGCCCCACCGGACAGGGAGTAGCCAAAAACATTCAGTACTTC
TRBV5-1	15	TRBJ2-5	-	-	CASRNRDSYQETQYF	TGCGCCAGCAGAAACAGGGATTCGTACCAAGAGACCCAGTACTTC
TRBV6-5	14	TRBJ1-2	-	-	CASSLDSSNYGYTF	TGTGCCAGCAGTTTGGACAGCTCTAACTATGGCTACACCTTC
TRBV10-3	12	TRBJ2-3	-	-	CAISEGPDTQYF	TGTGCCATCAGTGAAGGGCCAGATACGCAGTATTTT
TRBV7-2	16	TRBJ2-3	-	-	CASSLERTIVTDTQYF	TGTGCCAGCAGCTTAGAGAGGACTATAGTAACAGATACGCAGTATTTT
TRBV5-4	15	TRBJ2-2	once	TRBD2	CASSNGLAHTGELFF	TGTGCCAGCAGTAATGGACTAGCACACACCGGGGAGCTGTTTTTT
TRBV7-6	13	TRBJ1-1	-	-	CASSEGPNTEAFF	TGTGCCAGTTCGGAGGGACCGAACACTGAAGCTTTCTTT
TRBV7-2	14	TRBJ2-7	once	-	CASSLPGLPYEQYF	TGTGCCAGCAGCTTACCGGGGCTTCCGTACGAGCAGTACTTC
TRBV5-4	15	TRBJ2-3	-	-	CASSLLRTGGDTQYF	TGTGCCAGCAGCTTACTTCGTACTGGGGGAGATACGCAGTATTTT
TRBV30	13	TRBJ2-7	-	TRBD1	CAWTGTEGYEQYF	TGTGCCTGGACCGGGACAGAGGGTTACGAGCAGTACTTC
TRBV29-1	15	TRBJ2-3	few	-	CSVVTGRRGTDTQYF	TGCAGCGTTGTGACAGGCCGCAGGGGCACAGATACGCAGTATTTT
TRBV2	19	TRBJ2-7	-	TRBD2	CASSEAPSGGGQYSYEQYF	TGTGCCAGCAGTGAAGCGCCCTCTGGGGGGGGTCAATACTCCTACGAGCAGTACTTC
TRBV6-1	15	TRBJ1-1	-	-	CATTIPGTANTEAFF	TGTGCCACTACTATTCCCGGGACCGCGAACACTGAAGCTTTCTTT
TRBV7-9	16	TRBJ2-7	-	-	CASSDPEGTPTYEQYF	TGTGCCAGCAGCGACCCTGAGGGGACACCCACCTACGAGCAGTACTTC
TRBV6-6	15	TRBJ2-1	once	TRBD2	CASSRPGLYDNEQFF	TGTGCCAGCTCTAGGCCGGGACTATATGACAATGAGCAGTTCTTC
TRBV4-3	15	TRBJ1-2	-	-	CASSQVGVGDYGYTF	TGCGCCAGCAGCCAAGTGGGGGTTGGCGACTATGGCTACACCTTC
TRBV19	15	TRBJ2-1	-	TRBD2	CASNSLAGGYNEQFF	TGTGCCAGTAACTCCCTAGCGGGGGGGTACAATGAGCAGTTCTTC
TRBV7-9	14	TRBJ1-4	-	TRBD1	CASSFHGQAEKLFF	TGTGCCAGCAGCTTCCATGGACAGGCTGAAAAACTGTTTTTT
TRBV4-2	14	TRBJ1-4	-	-	CASSLGSVNEKLFF	TGTGCCAGCAGCCTAGGCAGCGTTAATGAAAAACTGTTTTTT
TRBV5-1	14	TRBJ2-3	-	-	CASSLGSGPDTQYF	TGCGCCAGCAGCTTAGGGTCCGGTCCAGATACGCAGTATTTT
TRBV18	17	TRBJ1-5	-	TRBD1	CASSAGQGESKNQPQHF	TGTGCCAGCTCGGCAGGACAGGGCGAAAGTAAGAATCAGCCCCAGCATTTT
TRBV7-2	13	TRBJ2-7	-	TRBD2	CASSFGTTYEQYF	TGTGCCAGCAGCTTCGGGACTACCTACGAGCAGTACTTC
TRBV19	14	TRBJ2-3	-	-	CASSIVPGADTQYF	TGTGCCAGTAGTATAGTCCCGGGGGCAGATACGCAGTATTTT
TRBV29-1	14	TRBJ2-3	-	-	CSADAGTNTDTQYF	TGCAGCGCCGACGCAGGGACAAACACAGATACGCAGTATTTT